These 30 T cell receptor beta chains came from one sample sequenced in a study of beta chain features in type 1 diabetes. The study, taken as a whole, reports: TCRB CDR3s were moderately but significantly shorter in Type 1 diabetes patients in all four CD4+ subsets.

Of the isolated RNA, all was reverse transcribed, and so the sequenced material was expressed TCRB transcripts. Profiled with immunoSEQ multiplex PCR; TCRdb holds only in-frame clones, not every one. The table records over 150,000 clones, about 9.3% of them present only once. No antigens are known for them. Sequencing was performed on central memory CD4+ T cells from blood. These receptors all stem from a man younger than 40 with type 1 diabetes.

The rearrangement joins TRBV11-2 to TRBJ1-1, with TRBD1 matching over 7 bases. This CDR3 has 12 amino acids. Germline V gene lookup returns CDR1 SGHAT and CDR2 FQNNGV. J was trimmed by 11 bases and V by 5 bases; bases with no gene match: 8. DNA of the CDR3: TGTGCCAGCAGCATACCACAGGGGCGGGCTTTCTTT. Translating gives CASSIPQGRAFF.

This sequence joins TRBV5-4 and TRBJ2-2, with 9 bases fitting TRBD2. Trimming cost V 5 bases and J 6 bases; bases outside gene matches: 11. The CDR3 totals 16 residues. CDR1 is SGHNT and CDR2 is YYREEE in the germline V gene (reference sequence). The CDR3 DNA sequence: TGTGCCAGCAGTTACTCCTTAGCGGGAGTCCCCGGGGAGCTGTTTTTT. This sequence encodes CASSYSLAGVPGELFF. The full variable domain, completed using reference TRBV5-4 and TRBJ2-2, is ETGVTQSPTHLIKTRGQQVTLRCSSQSGHNTVSWYQQALGQGPQFIFQYYREEENGRGNFPPRFSGLQFPNYSSELNVNALELDDSALYLCASSYSLAGVPGELFFGEGSRLTVL.

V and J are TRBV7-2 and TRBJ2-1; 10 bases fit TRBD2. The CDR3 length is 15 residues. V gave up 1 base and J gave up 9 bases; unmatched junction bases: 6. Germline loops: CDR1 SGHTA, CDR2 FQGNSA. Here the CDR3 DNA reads TGTGCCAGCAGCTTAGACAGCGGGAGGGCTGGTGAGCAGTTCTTC. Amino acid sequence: CASSLDSGRAGEQFF. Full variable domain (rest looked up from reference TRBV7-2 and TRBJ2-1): GAGVSQSPSNKVTEKGKDVELRCDPISGHTALYWYRQSLGQGLEFLIYFQGNSAPDKSGLPSDRFSAERTGGSVSTLTIQRTQQEDSAVYLCASSLDSGRAGEQFFGPGTRLTVL.

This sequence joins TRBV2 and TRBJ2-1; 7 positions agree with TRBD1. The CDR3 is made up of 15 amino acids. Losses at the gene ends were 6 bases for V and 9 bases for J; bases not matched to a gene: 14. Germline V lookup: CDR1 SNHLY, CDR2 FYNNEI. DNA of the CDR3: TGTGCCAGCAGGGGGACAGCCACGCGCCGGACTGAGCAGTTCTTC. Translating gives CASRGTATRRTEQFF.

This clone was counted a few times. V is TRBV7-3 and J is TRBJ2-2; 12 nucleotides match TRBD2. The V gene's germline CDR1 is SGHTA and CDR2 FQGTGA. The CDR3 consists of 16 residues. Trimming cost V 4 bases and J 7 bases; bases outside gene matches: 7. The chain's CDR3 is CASSSRLAGAIGELFF. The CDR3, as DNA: TGTGCCAGCAGCTCAAGACTAGCGGGAGCGATCGGGGAGCTGTTTTTT.

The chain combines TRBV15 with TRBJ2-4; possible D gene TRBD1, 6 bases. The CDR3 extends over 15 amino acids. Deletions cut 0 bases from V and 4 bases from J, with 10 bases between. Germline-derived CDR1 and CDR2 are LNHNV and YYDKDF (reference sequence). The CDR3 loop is CATSRDQGTKNIQYF. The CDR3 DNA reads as TGTGCCACCAGCAGAGATCAAGGGACAAAAAACATTCAGTACTTC.

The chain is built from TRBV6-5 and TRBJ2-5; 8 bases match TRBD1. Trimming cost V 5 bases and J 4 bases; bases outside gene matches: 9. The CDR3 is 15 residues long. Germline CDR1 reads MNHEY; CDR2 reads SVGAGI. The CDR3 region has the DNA TGTGCCAGCAGTCCCTGGGACAGGAAAACAGAGACCCAGTACTTC. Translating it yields CASSPWDRKTETQYF.

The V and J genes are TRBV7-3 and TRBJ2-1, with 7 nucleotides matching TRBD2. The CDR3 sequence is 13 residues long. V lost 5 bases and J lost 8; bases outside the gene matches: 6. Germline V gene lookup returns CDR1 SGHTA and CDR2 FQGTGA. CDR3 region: CASSVYREDEQFF. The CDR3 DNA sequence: TGTGCCAGCAGCGTTTACCGGGAGGATGAGCAGTTCTTC. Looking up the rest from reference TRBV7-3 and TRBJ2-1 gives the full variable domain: GAGVSQTPSNKVTEKGKYVELRCDPISGHTALYWYRQSLGQGPEFLIYFQGTGAADDSGLPNDRFFAVRPEGSVSTLKIQRTERGDSAVYLCASSVYREDEQFFGPGTRLTVL.

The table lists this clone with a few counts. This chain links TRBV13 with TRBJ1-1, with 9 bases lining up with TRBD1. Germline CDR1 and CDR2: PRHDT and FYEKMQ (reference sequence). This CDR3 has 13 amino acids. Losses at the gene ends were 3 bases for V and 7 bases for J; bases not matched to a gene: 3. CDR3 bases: TGTGCCAGCAGCTTGGGACAGGGCAGTGAAGCTTTCTTT. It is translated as CASSLGQGSEAFF.

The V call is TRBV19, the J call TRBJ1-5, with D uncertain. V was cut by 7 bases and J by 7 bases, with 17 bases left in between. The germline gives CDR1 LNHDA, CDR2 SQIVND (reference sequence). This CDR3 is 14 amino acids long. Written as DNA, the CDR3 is TGTGCCAGTACTACCACCTTGGTCCGGCAGCCCCAGCATTTT. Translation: CASTTTLVRQPQHF.

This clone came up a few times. CDR3 in amino acids: CASMGLAGGNYNEQFF. CDR3 coding DNA: TGTGCCAGCATGGGACTAGCGGGAGGTAATTACAATGAGCAGTTCTTC. The chain uses TRBV19 and TRBJ2-1; 15 bases fit TRBD2. V lost 9 bases, J lost 4 bases, and 7 bases stayed unmatched. Per the germline V gene, CDR1 is LNHDA and CDR2 is SQIVND (reference sequence). The CDR3 consists of 16 residues.

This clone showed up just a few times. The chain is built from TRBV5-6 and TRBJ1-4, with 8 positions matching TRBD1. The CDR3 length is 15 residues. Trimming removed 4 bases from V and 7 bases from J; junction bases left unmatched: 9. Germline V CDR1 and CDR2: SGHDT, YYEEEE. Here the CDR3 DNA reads TGTGCCAGCAGCGTCCGGTGGACAGGGCTTGAAAAACTGTTTTTT. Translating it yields CASSVRWTGLEKLFF. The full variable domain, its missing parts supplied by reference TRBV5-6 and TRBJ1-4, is DAGVTQSPTHLIKTRGQQVTLRCSPKSGHDTVSWYQQALGQGPQFIFQYYEEEERQRGNFPDRFSGHQFPNYSSELNVNALLLGDSALYLCASSVRWTGLEKLFFGSGTQLSVL.

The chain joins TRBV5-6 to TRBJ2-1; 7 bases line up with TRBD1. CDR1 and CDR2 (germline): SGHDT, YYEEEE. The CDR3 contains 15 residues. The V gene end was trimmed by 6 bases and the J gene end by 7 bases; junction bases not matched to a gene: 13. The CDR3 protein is CASIWGTEPRNEQFF. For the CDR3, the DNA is TGTGCCAGCATCTGGGGGACAGAGCCTCGGAATGAGCAGTTCTTC. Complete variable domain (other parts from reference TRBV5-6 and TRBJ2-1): DAGVTQSPTHLIKTRGQQVTLRCSPKSGHDTVSWYQQALGQGPQFIFQYYEEEERQRGNFPDRFSGHQFPNYSSELNVNALLLGDSALYLCASIWGTEPRNEQFFGPGTRLTVL.

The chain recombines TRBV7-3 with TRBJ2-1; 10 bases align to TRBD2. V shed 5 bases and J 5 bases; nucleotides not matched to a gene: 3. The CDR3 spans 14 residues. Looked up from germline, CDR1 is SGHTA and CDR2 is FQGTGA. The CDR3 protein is CASSRSGRDNEQFF. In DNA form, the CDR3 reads TGTGCCAGCAGCCGCAGCGGGAGGGACAATGAGCAGTTCTTC. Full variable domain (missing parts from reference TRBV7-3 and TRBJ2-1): GAGVSQTPSNKVTEKGKYVELRCDPISGHTALYWYRQSLGQGPEFLIYFQGTGAADDSGLPNDRFFAVRPEGSVSTLKIQRTERGDSAVYLCASSRSGRDNEQFFGPGTRLTVL.

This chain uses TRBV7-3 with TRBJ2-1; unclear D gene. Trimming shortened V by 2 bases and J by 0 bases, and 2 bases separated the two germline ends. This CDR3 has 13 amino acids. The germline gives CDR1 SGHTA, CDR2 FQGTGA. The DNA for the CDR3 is TGTGCCAGCAGCTTACGCTCCTACAATGAGCAGTTCTTC. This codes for CASSLRSYNEQFF.

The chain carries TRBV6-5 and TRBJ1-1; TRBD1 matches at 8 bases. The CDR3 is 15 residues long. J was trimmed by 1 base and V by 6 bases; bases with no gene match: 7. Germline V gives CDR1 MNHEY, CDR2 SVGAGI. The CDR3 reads CASSLDRGENTEAFF. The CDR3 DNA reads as TGTGCCAGCAGCTTAGACAGGGGCGAGAACACTGAAGCTTTCTTT.

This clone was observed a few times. The CDR3 reads CASSQEGQGLQTQYF. The CDR3 nucleotides read TGCGCCAGCAGCCAAGAAGGACAGGGGCTACAGACCCAGTACTTC. The chain joins TRBV4-3 to TRBJ2-5; 9 nucleotides match TRBD1. Trimming cost V 0 bases and J 6 bases; bases outside gene matches: 5. Germline CDR1 is LGHNA and CDR2 is YSLEER. The CDR3 runs 15 residues.

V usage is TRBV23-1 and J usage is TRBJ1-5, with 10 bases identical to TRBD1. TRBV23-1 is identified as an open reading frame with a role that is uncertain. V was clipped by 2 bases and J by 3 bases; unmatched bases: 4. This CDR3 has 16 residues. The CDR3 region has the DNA TGCGCCAGCAGTCAAGAGGGGACAGGGGCCAATCAGCCCCAGCATTTT. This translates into CASSQEGTGANQPQHF.

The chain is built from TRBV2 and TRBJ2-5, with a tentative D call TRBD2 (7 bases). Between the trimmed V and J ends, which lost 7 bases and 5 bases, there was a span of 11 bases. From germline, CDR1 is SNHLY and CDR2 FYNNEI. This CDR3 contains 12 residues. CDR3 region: CASTGGAETQYF. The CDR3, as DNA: TGTGCCAGCACGGGGGGCGCGGAGACCCAGTACTTC. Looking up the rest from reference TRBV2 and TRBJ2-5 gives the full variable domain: EPEVTQTPSHQVTQMGQEVILRCVPISNHLYFYWYRQILGQKVEFLVSFYNNEISEKSEIFDDQFSVERPDGSNFTLKIRSTKLEDSAMYFCASTGGAETQYFGPGTRLLVL.

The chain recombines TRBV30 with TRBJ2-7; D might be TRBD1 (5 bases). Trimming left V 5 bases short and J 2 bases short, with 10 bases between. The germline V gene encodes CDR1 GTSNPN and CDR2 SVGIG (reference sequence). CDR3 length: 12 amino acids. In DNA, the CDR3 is TGTGCCTGGTCCGACAGTCCCTACGAGCAGTACTTC. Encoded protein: CAWSDSPYEQYF.

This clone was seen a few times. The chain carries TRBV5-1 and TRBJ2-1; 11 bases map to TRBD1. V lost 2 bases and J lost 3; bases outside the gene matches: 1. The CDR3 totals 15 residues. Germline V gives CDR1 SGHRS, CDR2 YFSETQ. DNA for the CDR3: TGCGCCAGCAGCTTCGGGACAGGGGGCTACAATGAGCAGTTCTTC. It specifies CASSFGTGGYNEQFF.

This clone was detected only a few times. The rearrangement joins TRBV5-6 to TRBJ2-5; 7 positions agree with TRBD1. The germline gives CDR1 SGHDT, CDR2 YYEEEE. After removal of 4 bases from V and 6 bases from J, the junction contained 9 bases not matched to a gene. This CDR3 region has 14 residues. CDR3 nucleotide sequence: TGTGCCAGCAGCCCCACAGGGGTGCCTCAGACCCAGTACTTC. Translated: CASSPTGVPQTQYF.

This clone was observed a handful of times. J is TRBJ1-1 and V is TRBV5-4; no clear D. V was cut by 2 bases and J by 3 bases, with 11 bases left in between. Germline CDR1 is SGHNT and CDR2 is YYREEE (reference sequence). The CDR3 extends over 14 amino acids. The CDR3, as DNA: TGTGCCAGCAGCTTCGATCTCGGGGACACTGAAGCTTTCTTT. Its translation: CASSFDLGDTEAFF.

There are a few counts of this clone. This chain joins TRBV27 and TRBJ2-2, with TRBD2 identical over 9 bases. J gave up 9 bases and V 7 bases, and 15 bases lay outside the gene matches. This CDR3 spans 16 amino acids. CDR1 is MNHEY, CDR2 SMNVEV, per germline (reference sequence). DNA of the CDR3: TGTGCCAGCACCCGAGGAACAGCGGGAGGAGTTAGGGAGCTGTTTTTT. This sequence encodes CASTRGTAGGVRELFF.

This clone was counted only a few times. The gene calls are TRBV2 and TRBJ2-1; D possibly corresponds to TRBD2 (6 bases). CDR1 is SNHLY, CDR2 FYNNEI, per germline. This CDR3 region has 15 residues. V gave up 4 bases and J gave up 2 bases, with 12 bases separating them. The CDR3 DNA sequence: TGTGCCAGCAGTGGTGGGCGGGGTACCTACAATGAGCAGTTCTTC. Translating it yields CASSGGRGTYNEQFF.

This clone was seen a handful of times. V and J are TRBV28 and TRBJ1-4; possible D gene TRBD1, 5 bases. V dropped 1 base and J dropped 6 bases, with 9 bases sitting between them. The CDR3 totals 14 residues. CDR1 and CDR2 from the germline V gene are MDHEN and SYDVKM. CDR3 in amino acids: CASSLSGDDEKLFF. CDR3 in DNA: TGTGCCAGCAGTTTATCGGGGGACGATGAAAAACTGTTTTTT.

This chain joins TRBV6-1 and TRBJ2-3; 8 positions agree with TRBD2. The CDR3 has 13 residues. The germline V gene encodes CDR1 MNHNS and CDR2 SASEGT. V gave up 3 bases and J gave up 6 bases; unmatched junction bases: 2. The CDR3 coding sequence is TGTGCCAGCAGTGATTCGGGGGGGGATACGCAGTATTTT. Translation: CASSDSGGDTQYF.

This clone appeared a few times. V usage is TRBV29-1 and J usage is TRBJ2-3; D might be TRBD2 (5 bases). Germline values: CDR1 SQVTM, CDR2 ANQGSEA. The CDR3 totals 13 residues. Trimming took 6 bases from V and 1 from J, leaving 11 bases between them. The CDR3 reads CSVLGSGTDTQYF. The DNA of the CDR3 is TGCAGCGTCCTGGGTAGCGGCACAGATACGCAGTATTTT.

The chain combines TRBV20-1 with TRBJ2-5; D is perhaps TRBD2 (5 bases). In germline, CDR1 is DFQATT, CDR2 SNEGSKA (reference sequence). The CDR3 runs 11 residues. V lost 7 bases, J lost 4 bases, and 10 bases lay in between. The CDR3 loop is CSVGVLETQYF. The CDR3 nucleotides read TGCAGTGTGGGAGTGCTAGAGACCCAGTACTTC.

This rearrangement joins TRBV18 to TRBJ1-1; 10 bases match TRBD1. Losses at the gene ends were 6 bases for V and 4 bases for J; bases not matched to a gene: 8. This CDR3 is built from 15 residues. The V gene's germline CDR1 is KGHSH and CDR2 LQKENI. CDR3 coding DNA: TGTGCCAGCTCCCCGACAGGGGGCGAGGGCACTGAAGCTTTCTTT. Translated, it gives CASSPTGGEGTEAFF.